The entry below describes one T cell receptor (beta chain). This sample is drawn from a study of blood T cell repertoires in COVID-19. As for the study in general: The origin of the acute and convalescent COVID-19 samples was the United States, Italy and Spain.

Authors' methods: Reference gene primers were amplified, and this amplification served to estimate nucleated cell counts. Sequencing used immunoSEQ multiplex PCR; TCRdb keeps in-frame clones, though not all of them. D and trimming were read from the DNA, whereas the V and J calls and clone size are those reported in that table. The table includes under 150,000 clones, around 88% detected once. The CDR3 is 13 amino acids. V was trimmed by 0 bases and J by 7 bases, leaving 10 bases between them. CDR1 is SGHVS, CDR2 FNYEAQ, per germline. The chain links TRBV7-6 to TRBJ2-7; tentative D call: TRBD1 (6 bases). The material sequenced was peripheral blood. The TCR sequence derives from a human donor in a cohort sampled during active COVID-19. The CDR3 loop is CASSLAAQGEQYF. For the CDR3, the DNA is TGTGCCAGCAGCTTAGCGGCACAGGGAGAGCAGTACTTC.